Below are 24 T cell receptor beta chains sequenced from a single sample in a study of blood T cell repertoires in COVID-19. Measured with immunoSEQ multiplex PCR; TCRdb has only the in-frame clones, and not every one. The sample has about 270,000 clones, approximately 86% seen once. Sequencing used peripheral blood. The origin of the receptors is a man aged 35 to 55 with active or convalescent COVID-19.

The DNA of the CDR3 is TGTGCCAGCAGTGAGGCTGGGGCGGGGAATTCACCCCTCCACTTT. Translation: CASSEAGAGNSPLHF. This chain links TRBV2 with TRBJ1-6; TRBD1 is a possible D gene (5 bases). This CDR3 is 15 amino acids long. The V gene's germline CDR1 is SNHLY and CDR2 FYNNEI. The ends were cut back, 3 bases at V and 7 bases at J, with 13 bases in the middle.

J is TRBJ1-5 and V is TRBV19, with unresolved D. The CDR3 length is 19 residues. Germline V gene sequence: CDR1 LNHDA, CDR2 SQIVND (reference sequence). Trimming shortened V by 0 bases and J by 1 base, and 19 bases separated the two germline ends. The CDR3 here is CASSIDAPVGSWSNQPQHF. The CDR3 nucleotides read TGTGCCAGTAGTATAGATGCCCCTGTGGGCTCCTGGAGCAATCAGCCCCAGCATTTT.

This chain uses TRBV10-3 with TRBJ1-1; D is unclear. The V and J ends lost 0 bases and 6 bases respectively, with 8 bases between them. The V gene's germline CDR1 is ENHRY and CDR2 SYGVKD. The CDR3 is 13 residues long. CDR3 bases: TGTGCCATCAGTGAGTCGAATGCGGCTGAAGCTTTCTTT. It codes for CAISESNAAEAFF.

This rearrangement joins TRBV24-1 to TRBJ2-7, with D tentatively TRBD1 (6 bases). The CDR3 has 12 amino acids. Between the trimmed V and J ends, which lost 5 bases and 7 bases, there was a span of 11 bases. Germline values: CDR1 KGHDR, CDR2 SFDVKD. The DNA for the CDR3 is TGTGCCACCAGTGGGGCGGACAGAGAGCAGTACTTC. This encodes CATSGADREQYF.

The CDR3 here is CASSQGTGGGYEQYF. The CDR3 DNA is TGTGCCAGCAGCCAAGGGACAGGGGGAGGCTACGAGCAGTACTTC. The chain links TRBV7-6 to TRBJ2-7; 11 positions match TRBD1. CDR1 is SGHVS and CDR2 is FNYEAQ in the germline V gene. Trimming at V came to 5 bases and at J to 3 bases, leaving 6 bases not matched to a gene. The CDR3 spans 15 residues.

The genes are TRBV30 and TRBJ2-3, with TRBD2 as a possible D gene (6 bases). V dropped 4 bases and J dropped 4 bases, with 15 bases sitting between them. The CDR3 consists of 14 residues. Germline V CDR1 and CDR2: GTSNPN, SVGIG (reference sequence). This chain's CDR3 is CAWTPPASADTQYF. DNA for the CDR3: TGTGCCTGGACACCTCCGGCTAGCGCAGATACGCAGTATTTT.

The DNA for the CDR3 is TGTGCCAGTAGTATAGGTACAGGGGGGAATCAGCCCCAGCATTTT. The encoded protein is CASSIGTGGNQPQHF. The chain is built from TRBV19 and TRBJ1-5; the match to TRBD1 covers 8 bases. CDR1 LNHDA and CDR2 SQIVND come from the germline V gene (reference sequence). Trimming at V came to 1 base and at J to 4 bases, leaving 3 bases not matched to a gene. This CDR3 comprises 15 residues. The whole variable domain, filled in from reference TRBV19 and TRBJ1-5, reads DGGITQSPKYLFRKEGQNVTLSCEQNLNHDAMYWYRQDPGQGLRLIYYSQIVNDFQKGDIAEGYSVSREKKESFPLTVTSAQKNPTAFYLCASSIGTGGNQPQHFGDGTRLSIL.

The chain carries TRBV24-1 and TRBJ2-1; D uncertain. Germline V gene lookup returns CDR1 KGHDR and CDR2 SFDVKD. This CDR3 has 12 residues. The V and J ends lost 6 bases and 3 bases respectively, with 5 bases between them. The DNA for the CDR3 is TGTGCCACCAGTTCCGTCTACAATGAGCAGTTCTTC. Its protein is CATSSVYNEQFF.

This chain connects TRBV12-3 or TRBV12-4 to TRBJ1-1; perhaps TRBD1 as D (5 bases). This CDR3 has 13 residues. Trimming stripped 6 bases from V and 11 bases from J, with 19 bases between. The CDR3 coding sequence is TGTGCCAGCAGGGAACAGGAAAAAGTAGGGGCTTTCTTT. It codes for CASREQEKVGAFF.

CDR3 sequence (DNA): TGTGCCAGCATAGTCGGGGGCACAGATACGCAGTATTTT. Translated, it gives CASIVGGTDTQYF. The chain is built from TRBV12-3 or TRBV12-4 and TRBJ2-3; D is perhaps TRBD2 (5 bases). With 7 bases removed from V and 1 base from J, the gap between germline ends came to 9 bases. The CDR3 length is 13 residues.

The chain is built from TRBV15 and TRBJ2-3; a weak D match, TRBD2 (6 bases). The germline gives CDR1 LNHNV, CDR2 YYDKDF (reference sequence). V lost 1 base and J 0 bases, leaving 14 bases between the germline ends. CDR3 length: 17 amino acids. In nucleotides, the CDR3 is TGTGCCACCAGCAGAGGGGCGGGGAGAACTAGCACAGATACGCAGTATTTT. Protein product: CATSRGAGRTSTDTQYF.

The chain combines TRBV30 with TRBJ1-2, with a possible D match to TRBD1 (5 bases). This CDR3 contains 15 residues. CDR1 GTSNPN and CDR2 SVGIG come from the germline V gene (reference sequence). Trimming left V 0 bases short and J 8 bases short, with 19 bases between. For the CDR3, the DNA is TGTGCCTGGAGTGTACTCGCAGGCGCCCAGGGAGGCTACACCTTC. Protein sequence: CAWSVLAGAQGGYTF. Full variable domain (remainder filled in from reference TRBV30 and TRBJ1-2): SQTIHQWPATLVQPVGSPLSLECTVEGTSNPNLYWYRQAAGRGLQLLFYSVGIGQISSEVPQNLSASRPQDRQFILSSKKLLLSDSGFYLCAWSVLAGAQGGYTFGSGTRLTVV.

The genes are TRBV9 and TRBJ2-7; D might be TRBD2 (6 bases). The CDR3 runs 16 residues. CDR1 and CDR2 (germline): SGDLS, YYNGEE. V was clipped by 0 bases and J by 11 bases, with 24 bases between them. CDR3 loop: CASSVDTTSLTDGEYF. Written as DNA, the CDR3 is TGTGCCAGCAGCGTAGATACAACTAGCCTAACTGACGGGGAGTACTTC.

The rearrangement uses TRBV27 and TRBJ1-5; 8 bases are a match to TRBD1. After removal of 1 base from V and 2 bases from J, the junction contained 13 bases not matched to a gene. This CDR3 has 19 residues. The V gene's germline CDR1 is MNHEY and CDR2 SMNVEV (reference sequence). CDR3 residues: CASSLLGTGPETGNQPQHF. The CDR3, as DNA: TGTGCCAGCAGTTTATTGGGGACAGGACCCGAGACGGGCAATCAGCCCCAGCATTTT.

The CDR3 loop reads CASTRTPGHEKLFF. In nucleotides, the CDR3 is TGTGCCAGCACCAGGACACCAGGGCATGAAAAACTGTTTTTT. The chain employs TRBV6-5 and TRBJ1-4, with a possible D match to TRBD1 (5 bases). Germline CDR1 is MNHEY and CDR2 is SVGAGI. The CDR3 contains 14 residues. The V end lost 7 bases, the J end lost 6 bases, and 15 bases lay between the germline ends.

The genes are TRBV5-6 and TRBJ2-2; the D gene is possibly TRBD1 (5 bases). The CDR3 consists of 14 residues. Germline CDR1 is SGHDT and CDR2 is YYEEEE. V was trimmed by 5 bases and J by 1 base, leaving 9 bases between them. The CDR3, as DNA: TGTGCCAGCAGTCGCGACAGGAACACCGGGGAGCTGTTTTTT. Protein sequence: CASSRDRNTGELFF.

The CDR3 region has the DNA TGTGCCAGCAGCCCTACCGGGAGCTCCTATAATTCACCCCTCCACTTT. This sequence encodes CASSPTGSSYNSPLHF. The V and J genes are TRBV9 and TRBJ1-6; D unresolved. Trimming pared 4 bases from V and 0 bases from J, leaving 11 bases between. The CDR3 extends over 16 amino acids. Per germline, CDR1 SGDLS and CDR2 YYNGEE.

The chain recombines TRBV13 with TRBJ2-5, with 13 bases fitting TRBD2. V dropped 5 bases and J dropped 4; count of bases not matched to a gene: 7. This CDR3 region has 16 residues. Germline V gene sequence: CDR1 PRHDT, CDR2 FYEKMQ (reference sequence). CDR3 amino acids: CASSPHRLAGGETQYF. The CDR3 DNA reads TGTGCCAGCAGCCCCCATAGACTAGCGGGAGGAGAGACCCAGTACTTC.

The rearrangement uses TRBV5-4 and TRBJ1-4; no firm D call. V was cut by 2 bases and J by 3 bases, with 8 bases left in between. Looked up from germline, CDR1 is SGHNT and CDR2 is YYREEE (reference sequence). This CDR3 has 14 amino acids. CDR3 DNA sequence: TGTGCCAGCAGCTTCGAGCCTTCTAATGAAAAACTGTTTTTT. It is translated as CASSFEPSNEKLFF.

The J gene is TRBJ2-7, the V gene TRBV5-4; a possible D gene is TRBD1 (5 bases). The V end was cut by 2 bases, the J end by 2 bases, with 23 bases between. This CDR3 contains 18 residues. Germline V gene sequence: CDR1 SGHNT, CDR2 YYREEE (reference sequence). CDR3 region: CASSFSLGASGVPYEQYF. The CDR3 nucleotides are TGTGCCAGCAGCTTTAGCCTTGGGGCCTCAGGAGTTCCCTACGAGCAGTACTTC.

This sequence joins TRBV13 and TRBJ2-2, with 7 nucleotides matching TRBD1. V lost 5 bases, J lost 6 bases, and 9 bases stayed unmatched. This CDR3 is built from 15 residues. CDR1 is PRHDT, CDR2 FYEKMQ, per germline (reference sequence). The CDR3 DNA reads as TGTGCCAGCAGCACCAGGGGGTCGGTCGCCGGGGAGCTGTTTTTT. Its translation: CASSTRGSVAGELFF. The full variable domain, completed using reference TRBV13 and TRBJ2-2, is AAGVIQSPRHLIKEKRETATLKCYPIPRHDTVYWYQQGPGQDPQFLISFYEKMQSDKGSIPDRFSAQQFSDYHSELNMSSLELGDSALYFCASSTRGSVAGELFFGEGSRLTVL.

V and J are TRBV6-5 and TRBJ2-7, with TRBD2 matching over 9 bases. CDR1 and CDR2 (germline): MNHEY, SVGAGI. After removal of 0 bases from V and 1 base from J, the junction contained 4 bases not matched to a gene. CDR3 length: 16 residues. In DNA, the CDR3 is TGTGCCAGCAGTTACTCACCTAGCGGGGAGTCCTACGAGCAGTACTTC. It yields the protein CASSYSPSGESYEQYF.

V usage is TRBV12-3 or TRBV12-4 and J usage is TRBJ1-1; possibly TRBD1 for D (6 bases). Trimming left V 6 bases short and J 1 base short, with 9 bases between. This CDR3 is built from 13 residues. CDR3 sequence: CASSRQENTEAFF. The CDR3 DNA sequence: TGTGCCAGCAGCCGACAGGAGAACACTGAAGCTTTCTTT.

The CDR3 DNA is TGCGCCAGCAGCTTGGTGCTCAACGTGGGCGCAGATACGCAGTATTTT. This encodes CASSLVLNVGADTQYF. V is TRBV5-1 and J is TRBJ2-3; D remains unclear. The germline V and J ends were trimmed by 0 bases and 4 bases, with 15 bases remaining between them. CDR1 is SGHRS and CDR2 is YFSETQ in the germline V gene. The CDR3 consists of 16 residues.